These 28 T cell receptor beta chains were sequenced from one sample in a study of neurological immune-mediated disorders (dated by TCRdb to between 2018 and 2020). The library was produced with 5' RACE. This sample was sequenced with an Illumina HiSeq 2500. The public reads were run again by TCRdb, first through fastp at Q25 and then through MiXCR, and only productive beta chains were kept. Each entry is one CDR3 protein sequence, shown with its most common DNA and genes. The sample has some 71,000 distinct CDR3 sequences on record, about 10% of them singletons. The ten top clones hold 9.5% to 10% of the sample. The time point label, as the study defines it: longitudinal time-point 1 (baseline). Input material: PBMCs. Receptors were obtained from a man aged 30 to 39 in good health.

Details on this clonotype: A much bigger clone sits one base away, suggesting this may be a read error. The V call is TRBV5-1, the J call TRBJ2-2, with D unclear. CDR1 SGHRS and CDR2 YFSETQ come from the germline V gene. The CDR3 is made up of 13 amino acids. The CDR3 DNA is TGCGTCAGCAGCTTGAGTAAGACCGGGGAGCTGTTTTTT. Translation gives CVSSLSKTGELFF. The variable domain in full, completed from reference TRBV5-1 and TRBJ2-2, reads KAGVTQTPRYLIKTRGQQVTLSCSPISGHRSVSWYQQTPGQGLQFLFEYFSETQRNKGNFPGRFSGRQFSNSRSEMNVSTLELGDSALYLCVSSLSKTGELFFGEGSRLTVL.

The sample holds many counts of this clonotype. The chain joins TRBV5-1 to TRBJ2-2; D remains unclear. V shed 4 bases and J shed 4 bases, with 8 bases lying between them. The CDR3 extends over 13 amino acids. Per germline, CDR1 SGHRS and CDR2 YFSETQ. The CDR3 sequence: CASSKTSTGELFF. The DNA for the CDR3 is TGCGCCAGCAGCAAAACGAGCACCGGGGAGCTGTTTTTT.

This clonotype was detected ten times or more. The chain is built from TRBV28 and TRBJ2-5; 7 bases are a match to TRBD1. The junction had 10 bases not matched to a gene; V was cut back by 6 bases and J by 3 bases. This CDR3 has 15 amino acids. Per the germline V gene, CDR1 is MDHEN and CDR2 is SYDVKM. In nucleotides, the CDR3 is TGTGCCAGCAGCCCGACAGGGTTTGAAGAAGAGACCCAGTACTTC. The encoded protein is CASSPTGFEEETQYF.

In this sample, this clonotype turned up many times. The chain combines TRBV3-1 with TRBJ2-7; 8 bases line up with TRBD2. Germline CDR1 is LGHDT and CDR2 is YNNKEL (reference sequence). Trimming took 5 bases from V and 6 from J; bases not matched to a gene: 9. This CDR3 spans 14 amino acids. The chain's CDR3 is CASSEPGLEVEQYF. CDR3 in DNA: TGTGCCAGCAGCGAACCGGGACTAGAGGTCGAGCAGTACTTC.

This clonotype was found many times. The chain employs TRBV27 and TRBJ2-2; 10 bases are a match to TRBD2. CDR3 length equals 13 residues. After removal of 6 bases from V and 7 bases from J, the junction contained 2 bases not matched to a gene. CDR1 is MNHEY and CDR2 is SMNVEV in the germline V gene (reference sequence). CDR3 coding DNA: TGTGCCAGCAGGAGCGGGAGGGGCGGGGAGCTGTTTTTT. It yields the protein CASRSGRGGELFF.

This clonotype was observed at least ten times. The V and J genes are TRBV5-1 and TRBJ2-7; 10 nucleotides line up with TRBD2. With V trimmed by 3 bases and J by 5 bases, 11 bases remained unmatched. Germline V CDR1 and CDR2: SGHRS, YFSETQ. This CDR3 has 16 amino acids. CDR3 residues: CASSSPWTSGTHEQYF. CDR3 in DNA: TGCGCCAGCAGCTCTCCATGGACTAGCGGTACCCACGAGCAGTACTTC.

This clonotype was observed many times. This CDR3 is CASSQDIPYLTSGRRYF. As DNA, the CDR3 is TGTGCCAGCAGCCAAGATATCCCTTACCTGACTAGCGGGAGAAGGTACTTC. This chain joins TRBV3-1 and TRBJ2-5, with 12 bases that match TRBD2. The CDR3 is 17 residues long. Trimming took 0 bases from V and 13 from J; bases not matched to a gene: 15. Germline CDR1 LGHDT, CDR2 YNNKEL (reference sequence).

Notes on this clonotype: This may arise from a read error, as a much more abundant clone is one base away. This chain joins TRBV5-1 and TRBJ1-2; 7 bases match TRBD1. This CDR3 is built from 16 residues. J lost 4 bases, V lost 0 bases, and 9 bases had no gene match. CDR1 is SGHRS, CDR2 YFSETQ, per germline. Here the CDR3 reads CASSLAGTDIPYGYTF. The CDR3 DNA is TGCGCCAGCAGCTTGGCCGGGACAGACATCCCCTATGGCTACACCTTC.

In this sample, this clonotype turned up many times. The chain joins TRBV4-2 to TRBJ2-1; D is possibly TRBD1 or TRBD2 (5 bases each). The length of the CDR3 is 19 residues. V was trimmed by 4 bases and J by 3 bases, leaving 25 bases between them. Germline V gene sequence: CDR1 LGHNA, CDR2 YNFKEQ. The CDR3, as DNA: TGTGCCAGCAGCCCAGAACTGACGAATGCCGGGACCGTCTACAATGAGCAGTTCTTC. The encoded protein is CASSPELTNAGTVYNEQFF.

This clonotype was found many times. V is TRBV28 and J is TRBJ2-1, with unresolved D. Looked up from germline, CDR1 is MDHEN and CDR2 is SYDVKM. CDR3 length: 12 amino acids. V was clipped by 6 bases and J by 3 bases, with 6 bases between them. The CDR3 loop is CASSPFYNEQFF. The CDR3 DNA reads TGTGCCAGCAGCCCTTTCTACAATGAGCAGTTCTTC.

This clonotype showed up many times. This rearrangement joins TRBV7-7 to TRBJ2-3; D unresolved. The CDR3 is 14 residues long. Trimming left V 3 bases short and J 0 bases short, with 7 bases between. Germline V CDR1 and CDR2: SSHAT, FNYEAQ (reference sequence). As DNA, the CDR3 is TGTGCCAGCAGCTTGGACCGCAGCACAGATACGCAGTATTTT. Residues: CASSLDRSTDTQYF. Drawing the rest from reference TRBV7-7 and TRBJ2-3, the complete variable domain is GAGVSQSPRYKVTKRGQDVTLRCDPISSHATLYWYQQALGQGPEFLTYFNYEAQPDKSGLPSDRFSAERPEGSISTLTIQRTEQRDSAMYRCASSLDRSTDTQYFGPGTRLTVL.

The genes are TRBV19 and TRBJ1-5; unclear D gene. Germline V gene lookup returns CDR1 LNHDA and CDR2 SQIVND (reference sequence). The CDR3 contains 17 residues. V lost 1 base to trimming and J lost 0 bases, with 13 bases between them. The DNA for the CDR3 is TGTGCCAGTAGTATAGCGGCATTGGTTTATAGCAATCAGCCCCAGCATTTT. Translated: CASSIAALVYSNQPQHF.

This clonotype was observed at least ten times. The rearrangement links TRBV12-3 or TRBV12-4 to TRBJ1-1; no clear D. The CDR3 is 12 residues long. Trimming shortened V by 3 bases and J by 7 bases, and 9 bases separated the two germline ends. CDR3 sequence: CASSLLHHEAFF. The CDR3 coding sequence is TGTGCCAGCAGTTTGCTTCACCATGAAGCTTTCTTT.

This clonotype ranks as large. The V call is TRBV3-1, the J call TRBJ2-5, with TRBD2 matching 10 bases. Germline trimming cut 0 bases from V and 4 bases from J; bases unmatched to any gene: 5. CDR1 and CDR2 (germline): LGHDT, YNNKEL (reference sequence). This CDR3 spans 16 amino acids. The CDR3 is CASSQEGLAFGETQYF. The CDR3 DNA reads TGTGCCAGCAGCCAAGAGGGACTAGCGTTTGGAGAGACCCAGTACTTC.

Ten or more counts support this clonotype. The chain carries TRBV2 and TRBJ1-1; D gene unclear. V lost 5 bases to trimming and J lost 5 bases, with 9 bases between them. The CDR3 covers 12 residues. The germline CDR1 and CDR2 sequences are SNHLY and FYNNEI. The chain's CDR3 is CASSYRPTEAFF. In nucleotides, the CDR3 is TGTGCCAGCAGTTACAGACCAACTGAAGCTTTCTTT.

Ten or more counts support this clonotype. J is TRBJ2-5 and V is TRBV5-1, with TRBD1 as a possible D gene (5 bases). From germline, CDR1 is SGHRS and CDR2 YFSETQ. CDR3 length: 16 amino acids. The ends were cut back, 0 bases at V and 1 base at J, with 13 bases in the middle. This CDR3 reads CASSLAPLGAQETQYF. The CDR3 DNA reads TGCGCCAGCAGCTTGGCCCCGCTAGGGGCCCAAGAGACCCAGTACTTC.

The chain combines TRBV5-1 with TRBJ2-3; the D is unclear. The ends were cut back, 3 bases at V and 0 bases at J, with 8 bases in the middle. Germline-derived CDR1 and CDR2 are SGHRS and YFSETQ. CDR3 length equals 14 residues. The chain's CDR3 is CASSSRLSTDTQYF. The CDR3 DNA follows: TGCGCCAGCAGCTCTCGCCTTAGCACAGATACGCAGTATTTT.

Written as DNA, the CDR3 is TGTGCCAGCAGCTTAGGCCCACAGGGGTCCGGGGAGCTGTTTTTT. It translates to CASSLGPQGSGELFF. The genes are TRBV7-8 and TRBJ2-2; 7 bases line up with TRBD1. The germline CDR1 and CDR2 sequences are SGHVS and FQNEAQ. CDR3 length equals 15 residues. Germline trimming cut 1 base from V and 6 bases from J; bases unmatched to any gene: 5.

This clonotype was counted at least ten times. This rearrangement joins TRBV5-1 to TRBJ1-1; D ambiguous. Germline V CDR1 and CDR2: SGHRS, YFSETQ. The CDR3 has 15 residues. V dropped 0 bases and J dropped 7 bases, with 16 bases sitting between them. The CDR3 DNA reads as TGCGCCAGCAGCTTGGCAAAGGGTATTGGGAATGAAGCTTTCTTT. It yields the protein CASSLAKGIGNEAFF.

This clonotype was counted many times. The V call is TRBV10-1, the J call TRBJ2-7; TRBD2 matches 15 bases. CDR1 is WNHNN, CDR2 SYGVQD, per germline (reference sequence). V dropped 3 bases and J dropped 3; count of bases not matched to a gene: 9. There are 18 residues in the CDR3. The CDR3 is CASSDRGLAGGPIYEQYF. In DNA, the CDR3 is TGCGCCAGCAGTGACCGTGGACTAGCGGGAGGGCCTATCTACGAGCAGTACTTC.

In DNA form, the CDR3 reads TGCAGTGCTTTAAGGACTAGCGGAAACAATGAGCAGTTCTTC. It translates to CSALRTSGNNEQFF. The rearrangement uses TRBV20-1 and TRBJ2-1; 10 bases fit TRBD2. The CDR3 length is 14 residues. Germline V CDR1 and CDR2: DFQATT, SNEGSKA (reference sequence). With 5 bases clipped from V and 5 bases from J, the junction kept 6 bases outside the gene matches.

This clonotype was seen many times. The rearrangement uses TRBV6-6 and TRBJ1-3, with 9 bases matching TRBD1. Per germline, CDR1 MNHNY and CDR2 SVGAGI (reference sequence). The CDR3 runs to 19 residues. V lost 2 bases, J lost 1 base, and 12 bases stayed unmatched. In DNA, the CDR3 is TGTGCCAGCAGTTACATTCACGGGACAGGGCGTTATTCTGGAAACACCATATATTTT. Protein product: CASSYIHGTGRYSGNTIYF.

This clonotype was seen repeatedly, ten times or more. This sequence joins TRBV5-1 and TRBJ2-3, with D possibly being TRBD2 (6 bases). Germline V gene lookup returns CDR1 SGHRS and CDR2 YFSETQ. The CDR3 covers 18 residues. V was clipped by 2 bases and J by 0 bases, with 19 bases between them. Written as DNA, the CDR3 is TGCGCCAGCAGCTTTAGCCTGTTAGCGGACCCTAGCACAGATACGCAGTATTTT. Translating gives CASSFSLLADPSTDTQYF.

This clonotype was detected ten times or more. The chain combines TRBV12-3 or TRBV12-4 with TRBJ1-4; TRBD1 might be the D (5 bases). Between the trimmed V and J ends, which lost 6 bases and 5 bases, there was a span of 19 bases. The CDR3 covers 16 residues. DNA of the CDR3: TGTGCCAGCAGAGAGAAAGACAGCCCGGTGAATGAAAAACTGTTTTTT. Translated, it gives CASREKDSPVNEKLFF.

This clonotype was recorded many times. The chain has TRBV28 and TRBJ2-5; tentatively, D is TRBD2 (6 bases). V lost 0 bases and J lost 2, with 13 bases in between. The germline gives CDR1 MDHEN, CDR2 SYDVKM. This CDR3 contains 16 residues. The CDR3 reads CASSLWGRESQETQYF. CDR3 DNA: TGTGCCAGCAGTTTATGGGGCCGGGAGTCGCAAGAGACCCAGTACTTC.

There are many counts of this clonotype. This chain joins TRBV7-3 and TRBJ2-5; TRBD1 agrees at 12 bases. With V trimmed by 5 bases and J by 4 bases, 5 bases remained unmatched. The V gene's germline CDR1 is SGHTA and CDR2 FQGTGA. The CDR3 sequence is 15 residues long. The CDR3: CASSGGQGAGETQYF. CDR3 in DNA: TGTGCCAGCAGCGGGGGACAGGGGGCTGGAGAGACCCAGTACTTC.

There are many counts of this clonotype. The V call is TRBV10-3, the J call TRBJ2-7, with 10 bases identical to TRBD2. This CDR3 region has 14 residues. The V and J ends lost 7 bases and 2 bases, in that order; junction bases with no gene match: 5. CDR1 is ENHRY and CDR2 is SYGVKD in the germline V gene. The CDR3 here is CAIITSGMPYEQYF. In DNA form, the CDR3 reads TGTGCCATCATAACTAGCGGGATGCCCTACGAGCAGTACTTC.

This clonotype was counted ten times or more. The V gene is TRBV7-9, the J gene TRBJ2-2; D is perhaps TRBD2 (6 bases). The V end was cut by 4 bases, the J end by 7 bases, with 13 bases between. The CDR3 is 14 amino acids. The germline gives CDR1 SEHNR, CDR2 FQNEAQ (reference sequence). The CDR3 loop is CASSSRTGDGELFF. The DNA of the CDR3 is TGTGCCAGCAGCTCGCGAACGGGGGACGGGGAGCTGTTTTTT.